These 23 T cell receptor beta chains were sequenced from one sample in a study of blood T cell repertoires in COVID-19. The protocol was immunoSEQ multiplex PCR, while the TCRdb copy is restricted to in-frame clones and leaves out a portion. The sample contains roughly 210,000 clones, approximately 80% of which appear only once. Material for sequencing was peripheral blood. These receptors all come from a woman of 80 years or more with COVID-19, enrolled during active disease.

The chain joins TRBV6-1 to TRBJ2-2; D perhaps matches TRBD1 (5 bases). With 1 base removed from V and 4 bases from J, the gap between germline ends came to 10 bases. The germline CDR1 and CDR2 sequences are MNHNS and SASEGT. The CDR3 loop spans 15 amino acids. This CDR3 is CASSEGRVGTGELFF. CDR3 nucleotides: TGTGCCAGCAGTGAAGGCAGGGTGGGCACCGGGGAGCTGTTTTTT.

The V and J genes are TRBV5-4 and TRBJ1-4, with 8 bases matching TRBD1. With V trimmed by 0 bases and J by 5 bases, 3 bases remained unmatched. The CDR3 runs 15 residues. Germline CDR1 and CDR2: SGHNT and YYREEE (reference sequence). CDR3 protein: CASSLGTGRNEKLFF. In DNA, the CDR3 is TGTGCCAGCAGCTTGGGGACAGGGAGGAATGAAAAACTGTTTTTT.

About this clone: At one end, the junction sequence differs from germline, possibly due to a read error. The chain links TRBV27 to TRBJ2-6; D uncertain. Germline V lookup: CDR1 MNHEY, CDR2 SMNVEV (reference sequence). This CDR3 has 15 amino acids. Here the CDR3 DNA reads TGTGCCACCAGTATCGGGTCCTCTGGGGCCAACGTCCTGACTTTC. Protein product: CATSIGSSGANVLTF.

J is TRBJ1-6 and V is TRBV19, with D perhaps TRBD1 (6 bases). V was cut by 4 bases and J by 10 bases, with 14 bases left in between. The CDR3 runs 14 residues. Germline CDR1 and CDR2: LNHDA and SQIVND (reference sequence). The CDR3 region is CASSTTGVGSPLHF. CDR3 sequence (DNA): TGTGCCAGTAGTACGACAGGCGTGGGGTCACCCCTCCACTTT.

This chain links TRBV10-3 with TRBJ1-3; D is ambiguous. Germline V gives CDR1 ENHRY, CDR2 SYGVKD. The V end was cut by 11 bases, the J end by 0 bases, with 11 bases between. The CDR3 has 13 residues. The chain's CDR3 is CAFPLLSGNTIYF. The CDR3 DNA reads as TGTGCCTTCCCCCTTCTCTCTGGAAACACCATATATTTT.

This clone has a single count. The chain joins TRBV27 to TRBJ1-1; perhaps TRBD1 as D (6 bases). V dropped 5 bases and J dropped 7 bases, with 29 bases sitting between them. The CDR3 sequence is 18 residues long. Germline loops: CDR1 MNHEY, CDR2 SMNVEV (reference sequence). The CDR3 region is CASSPPYEARGSAREAFF. In DNA form, the CDR3 reads TGTGCCAGCAGTCCGCCGTACGAGGCCAGGGGATCGGCGCGTGAAGCTTTCTTT.

A single count supports this clone. The V gene is TRBV12-3 or TRBV12-4, the J gene TRBJ1-2; no firm D call. Trimming took off 3 bases at V and 0 bases at J, with 5 bases between the two ends. The CDR3 has 13 residues. The CDR3 reads CASSFTTNYGYTF. DNA of the CDR3: TGTGCCAGCAGTTTTACTACTAACTATGGCTACACCTTC.

This chain links TRBV7-6 with TRBJ2-2; 7 bases match TRBD2. Germline assignment: CDR1 SGHVS and CDR2 FNYEAQ. CDR3 length: 15 amino acids. Unmatched junction bases numbered 3, after V lost 5 bases and J lost 0 bases. The CDR3 loop is CASSSGASNTGELFF. Here the CDR3 DNA reads TGTGCCAGCAGCAGCGGGGCTTCGAACACCGGGGAGCTGTTTTTT.

To note about this clone: The junction shows a germline mismatch at one end, possibly a read error. This chain uses TRBV7-7 with TRBJ1-4; TRBD1 might be the D (6 bases). This CDR3 has 15 amino acids. Germline V lookup: CDR1 SSHAT, CDR2 FNYEAQ (reference sequence). The DNA for the CDR3 is TGTGCTAGCAGCTTAGCTGAGGGGGCTAATGAAAAACTGTTTTTT. Protein sequence: CASSLAEGANEKLFF.

V and J are TRBV9 and TRBJ2-5, with 7 bases identical to TRBD2. Germline V gene lookup returns CDR1 SGDLS and CDR2 YYNGEE. The CDR3 covers 16 residues. Unmatched junction bases numbered 13, after V lost 3 bases and J lost 5 bases. The CDR3 DNA follows: TGTGCCAGCAGCGAGACCGGACTAGGGGTCTCGGAGACCCAGTACTTC. This codes for CASSETGLGVSETQYF. The variable domain in full, completed from reference TRBV9 and TRBJ2-5, reads DSGVTQTPKHLITATGQRVTLRCSPRSGDLSVYWYQQSLDQGLQFLIQYYNGEERAKGNILERFSAQQFPDLHSELNLSSLELGDSALYFCASSETGLGVSETQYFGPGTRLLVL.

This sequence joins TRBV15 and TRBJ2-2; 7 bases map to TRBD1. CDR1 LNHNV and CDR2 YYDKDF come from the germline V gene (reference sequence). CDR3 length: 15 amino acids. The V and J ends lost 2 bases and 7 bases, in that order; junction bases with no gene match: 7. DNA for the CDR3: TGTGCCACCAGCAGAAGTACAGGGGTTGGCGGGGAGCTGTTTTTT. Its translation is CATSRSTGVGGELFF.

This clone turned up a few times. This rearrangement joins TRBV18 to TRBJ1-2, with 8 bases matching TRBD1. CDR1 KGHSH and CDR2 LQKENI come from the germline V gene. V gave up 3 bases and J gave up 4 bases; unmatched junction bases: 4. The CDR3 loop spans 14 amino acids. This CDR3 reads CASSPDRGLYGYTF. The CDR3 coding sequence is TGTGCCAGCTCACCTGACAGGGGTCTCTATGGCTACACCTTC.

The chain links TRBV7-9 to TRBJ2-7; 7 bases fit TRBD1. This CDR3 comprises 15 residues. The V and J ends lost 3 bases and 2 bases, in that order; junction bases with no gene match: 7. CDR1 SEHNR and CDR2 FQNEAQ come from the germline V gene (reference sequence). CDR3 sequence (DNA): TGTGCCAGCAGCTTGGCGGGCGGACAGGCCTACGAGCAGTACTTC. Translation gives CASSLAGGQAYEQYF.

The rearrangement uses TRBV18 and TRBJ1-5; 7 nucleotides align to TRBD1. The CDR3 is 16 amino acids. With V trimmed by 5 bases and J by 0 bases, 7 bases remained unmatched. Germline CDR1 is KGHSH and CDR2 is LQKENI. Here the CDR3 DNA reads TGTGCCAGCTCAGCCCGGACAGGCGATAGCAATCAGCCCCAGCATTTT. Protein: CASSARTGDSNQPQHF. The whole variable domain, filled in from reference TRBV18 and TRBJ1-5, reads NAGVMQNPRHLVRRRGQEARLRCSPMKGHSHVYWYRQLPEEGLKFMVYLQKENIIDESGMPKERFSAEFPKEGPSILRIQQVVRGDSAAYFCASSARTGDSNQPQHFGDGTRLSIL.

V is TRBV6-2 or TRBV6-3 and J is TRBJ2-1, with D perhaps matching TRBD1 (6 bases). CDR1 is MNHEY, CDR2 SVGEGT, per germline. V lost 2 bases and J lost 5, with 10 bases in between. The CDR3 covers 14 residues. Here the CDR3 DNA reads TGTGCCAGCAGTTACAGGGGGATAGACAATGAGCAGTTCTTC. Protein sequence: CASSYRGIDNEQFF.

The CDR3: CAWSPPNRVSGNTIYF. The CDR3 DNA reads TGTGCCTGGAGTCCCCCCAATCGAGTCTCTGGAAACACCATATATTTT. The chain joins TRBV30 to TRBJ1-3; D gene unclear. Germline values: CDR1 GTSNPN, CDR2 SVGIG (reference sequence). CDR3 length equals 16 residues. V was trimmed by 2 bases and J by 0 bases, leaving 14 bases between them.

Here the CDR3 reads CASKEDLAGTEAFF. CDR3 bases: TGTGCCAGCAAGGAGGACCTGGCGGGCACTGAAGCTTTCTTT. The rearrangement links TRBV2 to TRBJ1-1; no firm D call. There are 14 residues in the CDR3. V was trimmed by 7 bases and J by 4 bases, leaving 16 bases between them. CDR1 and CDR2 (germline): SNHLY, FYNNEI.

This sequence joins TRBV4-3 and TRBJ1-5, with TRBD1 matching 7 bases. J gave up 0 bases and V 8 bases, and 10 bases lay outside the gene matches. This CDR3 has 16 residues. Germline loops: CDR1 LGHNA, CDR2 YSLEER. CDR3 protein: CASLTGQTISNQPQHF. DNA of the CDR3: TGCGCCAGCCTTACGGGACAGACGATTAGCAATCAGCCCCAGCATTTT.

CDR3: CASSLVVGTEAFF. The CDR3 DNA reads TGCGCCAGCAGCTTGGTAGTTGGCACTGAAGCTTTCTTT. The chain combines TRBV5-1 with TRBJ1-1; D is ambiguous. Per the germline V gene, CDR1 is SGHRS and CDR2 is YFSETQ. There are 13 residues in the CDR3. V lost 0 bases to trimming and J lost 4 bases, with 7 bases between them.

This sequence joins TRBV6-5 and TRBJ2-1; 13 bases fit TRBD2. The CDR3 is 16 residues long. Losses at the gene ends were 4 bases for V and 6 bases for J; bases not matched to a gene: 6. From germline, CDR1 is MNHEY and CDR2 SVGAGI. The DNA of the CDR3 is TGTGCCAGCAGTTCCGGGACTAGCGGGGTCGGCAATGAGCAGTTCTTC. This encodes CASSSGTSGVGNEQFF.

This rearrangement joins TRBV29-1 to TRBJ1-1; 8 nucleotides match TRBD1. CDR1 is SQVTM and CDR2 is ANQGSEA in the germline V gene. This CDR3 spans 12 amino acids. Trimming at V came to 7 bases and at J to 4 bases, leaving 5 bases not matched to a gene. CDR3 DNA: TGCAGCGGGGACAGGACCGTCACTGAAGCTTTCTTT. As protein: CSGDRTVTEAFF.

V is TRBV5-4 and J is TRBJ1-2; 7 bases are a match to TRBD1. This CDR3 spans 13 amino acids. The ends lost 4 bases at V and 6 bases at J; junction bases unmatched: 6. Per the germline V gene, CDR1 is SGHNT and CDR2 is YYREEE (reference sequence). CDR3 sequence reads: CASSETGLHGYTF. The CDR3 DNA reads as TGTGCCAGCAGCGAGACAGGGCTGCATGGCTACACCTTC. The full variable domain, in which reference TRBV5-4 and TRBJ1-2 provide the parts outside the CDR3, is ETGVTQSPTHLIKTRGQQVTLRCSSQSGHNTVSWYQQALGQGPQFIFQYYREEENGRGNFPPRFSGLQFPNYSSELNVNALELDDSALYLCASSETGLHGYTFGSGTRLTVV.

The genes are TRBV30 and TRBJ1-3, with 10 bases that match TRBD1. The length of the CDR3 is 14 residues. The V segment lost 7 bases and the J segment 4 bases; nucleotides outside the gene matches: 7. CDR1 is GTSNPN and CDR2 is SVGIG in the germline V gene (reference sequence). The CDR3 DNA follows: TGTGCCTCCTCGGACAGGGGGGACGGAAACACCATATATTTT. Translating gives CASSDRGDGNTIYF.